This TCR beta chain was observed in a study of graft-versus-host responses after intestinal transplantation. On the study more broadly: Uniformly, recipients were administered anti-thymocyte globulin induction with subsequent tacrolimus and steroids for around three years.

Germline CDR1 reads SGHRS; CDR2 reads YFSETQ. CDR3 size: 13 residues. The V and J ends lost 2 bases and 0 bases respectively, with 6 bases between them. Study results and caveats: Allografts of patients with graft-donor T cell macrochimerism showed high graft-versus-host to host-versus-graft clone ratios. Declining HvG levels early post-transplant were linked to peak circulating GvH clone levels.

The sample holds a few counts of this clone. No antigen is known for it. Sequenced by immunoSEQ multiplex PCR; TCRdb stores in-frame clones only, minus some. The sample lists more than 20,000 clones; approximately 87% were seen once. The sequence was collected from a human patient who received an intestinal transplant, so some T cells may come from the graft donor. The starting material was PBMCs, obtained about 27 days after intestinal transplant. J is TRBJ2-7 and V is TRBV5-1, with D hard to call. CDR3 protein: CASSLGSSYEQYF. DNA of the CDR3: TGCGCCAGCAGCTTAGGCAGCTCCTACGAGCAGTACTTC.